The clone carrying this T cell receptor beta chain appeared a few times. What it binds is not known. This sample was included in a study of T-cell reconstitution after alpha-beta-depleted transplantation in children. Findings and limits, study-wide: When one year had passed after transplant, most T-cell counts and diversity came from newly produced T cells. Day-60 TCRbeta diversity that was high in some patients was derived from surviving recipient T cells and thymic progenitors. Several hundred graft clones that had expanded were reportedly the source of alpha-beta T cells about two months after transplant.

Preparation of the TCRbeta library involved a method that used unique molecular identifiers. MiXCR, run by TCRdb on the PCR reads, gives a single entry per CDR3 protein. The sample has under 850,000 distinct CDR3 sequences; about an eighth are singletons. The CDR3 spans 14 residues. V was pared by 5 bases and J by 6 bases, with 4 bases of the junction left unmatched. Germline V gives CDR1 SEHNR, CDR2 FQNEAQ (reference sequence). The chain couples TRBV7-9 to TRBJ2-7; 13 nucleotides agree with TRBD2. The sequencing used PBMCs, collected before TCRalphabeta/CD19-depleted stem cell transplant. The TCR comes from a girl aged 2 to 9 with congenital amegakaryocytic thrombocytopenia, due to receive a stem cell transplant. Written as DNA, the CDR3 is TGTGCCAGCAGCCACGGACTAGCGGGAGTCGAGCAGTACTTC. Amino acids: CASSHGLAGVEQYF.